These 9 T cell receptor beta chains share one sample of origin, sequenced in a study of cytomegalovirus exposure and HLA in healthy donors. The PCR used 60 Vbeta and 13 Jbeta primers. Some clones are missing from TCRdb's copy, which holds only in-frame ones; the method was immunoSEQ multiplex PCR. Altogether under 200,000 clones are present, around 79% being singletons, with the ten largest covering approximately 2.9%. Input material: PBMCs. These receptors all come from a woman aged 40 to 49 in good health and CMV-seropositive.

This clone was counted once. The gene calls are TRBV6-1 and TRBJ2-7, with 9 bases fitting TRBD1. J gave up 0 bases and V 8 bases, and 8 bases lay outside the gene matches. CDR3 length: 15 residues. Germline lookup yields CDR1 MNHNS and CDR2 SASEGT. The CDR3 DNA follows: TGTGCCAGCGCCTTAGGGGGACAGGGCTCCTACGAGCAGTACTTC. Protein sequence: CASALGGQGSYEQYF.

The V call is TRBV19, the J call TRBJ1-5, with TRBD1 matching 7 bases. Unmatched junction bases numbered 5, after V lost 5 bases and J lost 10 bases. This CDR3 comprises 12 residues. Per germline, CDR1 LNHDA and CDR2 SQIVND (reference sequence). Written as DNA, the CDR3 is TGTGCCAGTAGTTCCTACAGGGGTCCCCAGCATTTT. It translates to CASSSYRGPQHF.

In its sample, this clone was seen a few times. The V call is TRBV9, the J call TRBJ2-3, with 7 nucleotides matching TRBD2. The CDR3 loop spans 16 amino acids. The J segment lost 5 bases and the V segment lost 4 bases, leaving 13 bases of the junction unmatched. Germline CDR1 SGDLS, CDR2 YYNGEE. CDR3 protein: CASSLRASGERDTQYF. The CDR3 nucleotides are TGTGCCAGCAGCCTAAGAGCGAGCGGGGAGCGAGATACGCAGTATTTT.

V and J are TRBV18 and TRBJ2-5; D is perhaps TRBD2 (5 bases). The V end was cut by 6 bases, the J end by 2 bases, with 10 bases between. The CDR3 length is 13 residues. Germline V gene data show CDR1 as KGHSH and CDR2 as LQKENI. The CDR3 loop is CASSPDFQETQYF. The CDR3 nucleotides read TGTGCCAGCTCCCCGGACTTTCAAGAGACCCAGTACTTC.

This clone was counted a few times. Here the CDR3 reads CASSLGTGLGDGYTF. The CDR3 nucleotides read TGTGCCAGCAGCTTGGGGACAGGGCTTGGAGACGGCTACACCTTC. This chain joins TRBV5-6 and TRBJ1-2, with 8 bases that match TRBD1. Trimming removed 0 bases from V and 8 bases from J; junction bases left unmatched: 9. CDR1 is SGHDT and CDR2 is YYEEEE in the germline V gene. This CDR3 is built from 15 residues.

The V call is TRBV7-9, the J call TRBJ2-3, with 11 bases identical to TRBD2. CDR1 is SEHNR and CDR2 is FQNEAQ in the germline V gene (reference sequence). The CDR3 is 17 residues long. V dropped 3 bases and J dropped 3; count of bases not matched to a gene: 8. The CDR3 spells CASSFFYSGRGTDTQYF. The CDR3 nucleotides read TGTGCCAGCAGCTTCTTCTATAGCGGGAGGGGGACAGATACGCAGTATTTT.

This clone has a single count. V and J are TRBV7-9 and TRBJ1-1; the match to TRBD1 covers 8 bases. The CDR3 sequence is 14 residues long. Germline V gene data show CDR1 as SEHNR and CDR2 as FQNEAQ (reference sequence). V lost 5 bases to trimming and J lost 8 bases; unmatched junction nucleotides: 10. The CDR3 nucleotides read TGTGCCAGCAGCAATCCTTCGACAGGGGAGGAAGCTTTCTTT. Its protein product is CASSNPSTGEEAFF.

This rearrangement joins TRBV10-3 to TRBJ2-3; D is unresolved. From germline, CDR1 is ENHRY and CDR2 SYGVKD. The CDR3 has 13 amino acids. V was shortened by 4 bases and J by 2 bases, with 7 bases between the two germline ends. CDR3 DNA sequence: TGTGCCATCAGTGGACTGTTCACAGATACGCAGTATTTT. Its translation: CAISGLFTDTQYF.

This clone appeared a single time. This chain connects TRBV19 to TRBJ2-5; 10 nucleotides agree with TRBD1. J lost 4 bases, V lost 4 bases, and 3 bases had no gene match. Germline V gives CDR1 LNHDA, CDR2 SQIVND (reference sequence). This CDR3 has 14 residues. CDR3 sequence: CASSRQGATETQYF. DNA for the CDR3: TGTGCCAGTAGTAGACAGGGGGCAACAGAGACCCAGTACTTC.